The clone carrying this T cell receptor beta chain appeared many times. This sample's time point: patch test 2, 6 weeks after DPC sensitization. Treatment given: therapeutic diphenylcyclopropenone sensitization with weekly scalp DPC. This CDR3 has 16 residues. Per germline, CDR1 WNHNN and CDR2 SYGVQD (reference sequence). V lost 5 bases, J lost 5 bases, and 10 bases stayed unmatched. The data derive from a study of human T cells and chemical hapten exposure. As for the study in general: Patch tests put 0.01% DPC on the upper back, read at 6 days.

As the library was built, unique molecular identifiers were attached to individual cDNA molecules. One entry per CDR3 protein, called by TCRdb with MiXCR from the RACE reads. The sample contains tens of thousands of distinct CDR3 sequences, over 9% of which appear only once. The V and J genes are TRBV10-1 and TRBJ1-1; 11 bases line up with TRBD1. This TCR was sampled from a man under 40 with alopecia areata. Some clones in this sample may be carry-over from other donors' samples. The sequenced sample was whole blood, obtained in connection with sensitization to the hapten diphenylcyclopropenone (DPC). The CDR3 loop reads CASSPGTGGSGTEAFF. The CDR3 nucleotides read TGCGCCAGCAGTCCCGGGACAGGGGGGTCGGGAACTGAAGCTTTCTTT.